This T cell receptor beta chain derives from a study of CD8 T cells in ankylosing spondylitis (TCRdb year 2017). Background for the entire study: The study set out to find disease-linked TCR variants by profiling T cell receptor beta repertoires in ankylosing spondylitis patients and healthy donors. Samples of peripheral blood were taken, and for ankylosing spondylitis patients, synovial fluid was collected as well. The full study cohort was made up of 25 to 30 ankylosing spondylitis patients and 108 healthy donors.

To note about this clonotype: What this receptor recognizes is not known. The record has no base qualities; no much larger clone is one base away.

General findings and caveats noted by the study authors: The disease-linked clones were reported to be significantly enriched in matched synovial fluid samples from ankylosing spondylitis patients. In peripheral blood, the disease-linked clones were found at relatively low frequencies and had a CD8+ phenotype. Some of the motif variants had been reported before in the synovial fluid and blood of reactive arthritis patients, a finding that suggests common disease-initiation mechanisms. A TCR beta motif made up of eight highly homologous amino acid variants appeared to be characteristic of blood from ankylosing spondylitis patients.

Instrument on record: Illumina HiSeq 2500. Quantitative 5'-RACE with molecular barcodes was used to prepare TCR beta libraries. On the study's bioinformatics: A new computational method based on a probabilistic model of VDJ rearrangement was used to identify disease-linked TCR variants. TCRdb applied fastp at Q25 and MiXCR to the public reads, then kept only in-frame beta chains. Each CDR3 protein appears once, grouped with its most common genes and DNA. The V and J calls were determined by TCRdb, not by the authors. The sample yields about 440,000 distinct CDR3 sequences; roughly 17% were counted once. Together, the top ten hold over 1% of the sample. The specimen sequenced was blood, either unsorted or a sorted T cell fraction (not recorded which). The TCR sequence derives from a male donor with ankylosing spondylitis.

The sequenced DNA is TGTGCCAGCAGACCGGGGGTGGACACAGATACGCAGTATTTT. Translated, it gives CASRPGVDTDTQYF. In this chain, TRBV7-9 is recombined with TRBJ2-3; possibly the D gene is TRBD2, per 6 matching bases. CDR1 and CDR2 are drawn from the germline V gene (reference sequence): SEHNR, FQNEAQ. The CDR3 covers 14 residues, taking in both the cysteine and the phenylalanine. Only the CDR3 region is kept as DNA, spanning 42 bases read in frame from base 1. Trimming takes 6 bases from V and 2 bases from J, and the germline ends sit 12 bases apart.